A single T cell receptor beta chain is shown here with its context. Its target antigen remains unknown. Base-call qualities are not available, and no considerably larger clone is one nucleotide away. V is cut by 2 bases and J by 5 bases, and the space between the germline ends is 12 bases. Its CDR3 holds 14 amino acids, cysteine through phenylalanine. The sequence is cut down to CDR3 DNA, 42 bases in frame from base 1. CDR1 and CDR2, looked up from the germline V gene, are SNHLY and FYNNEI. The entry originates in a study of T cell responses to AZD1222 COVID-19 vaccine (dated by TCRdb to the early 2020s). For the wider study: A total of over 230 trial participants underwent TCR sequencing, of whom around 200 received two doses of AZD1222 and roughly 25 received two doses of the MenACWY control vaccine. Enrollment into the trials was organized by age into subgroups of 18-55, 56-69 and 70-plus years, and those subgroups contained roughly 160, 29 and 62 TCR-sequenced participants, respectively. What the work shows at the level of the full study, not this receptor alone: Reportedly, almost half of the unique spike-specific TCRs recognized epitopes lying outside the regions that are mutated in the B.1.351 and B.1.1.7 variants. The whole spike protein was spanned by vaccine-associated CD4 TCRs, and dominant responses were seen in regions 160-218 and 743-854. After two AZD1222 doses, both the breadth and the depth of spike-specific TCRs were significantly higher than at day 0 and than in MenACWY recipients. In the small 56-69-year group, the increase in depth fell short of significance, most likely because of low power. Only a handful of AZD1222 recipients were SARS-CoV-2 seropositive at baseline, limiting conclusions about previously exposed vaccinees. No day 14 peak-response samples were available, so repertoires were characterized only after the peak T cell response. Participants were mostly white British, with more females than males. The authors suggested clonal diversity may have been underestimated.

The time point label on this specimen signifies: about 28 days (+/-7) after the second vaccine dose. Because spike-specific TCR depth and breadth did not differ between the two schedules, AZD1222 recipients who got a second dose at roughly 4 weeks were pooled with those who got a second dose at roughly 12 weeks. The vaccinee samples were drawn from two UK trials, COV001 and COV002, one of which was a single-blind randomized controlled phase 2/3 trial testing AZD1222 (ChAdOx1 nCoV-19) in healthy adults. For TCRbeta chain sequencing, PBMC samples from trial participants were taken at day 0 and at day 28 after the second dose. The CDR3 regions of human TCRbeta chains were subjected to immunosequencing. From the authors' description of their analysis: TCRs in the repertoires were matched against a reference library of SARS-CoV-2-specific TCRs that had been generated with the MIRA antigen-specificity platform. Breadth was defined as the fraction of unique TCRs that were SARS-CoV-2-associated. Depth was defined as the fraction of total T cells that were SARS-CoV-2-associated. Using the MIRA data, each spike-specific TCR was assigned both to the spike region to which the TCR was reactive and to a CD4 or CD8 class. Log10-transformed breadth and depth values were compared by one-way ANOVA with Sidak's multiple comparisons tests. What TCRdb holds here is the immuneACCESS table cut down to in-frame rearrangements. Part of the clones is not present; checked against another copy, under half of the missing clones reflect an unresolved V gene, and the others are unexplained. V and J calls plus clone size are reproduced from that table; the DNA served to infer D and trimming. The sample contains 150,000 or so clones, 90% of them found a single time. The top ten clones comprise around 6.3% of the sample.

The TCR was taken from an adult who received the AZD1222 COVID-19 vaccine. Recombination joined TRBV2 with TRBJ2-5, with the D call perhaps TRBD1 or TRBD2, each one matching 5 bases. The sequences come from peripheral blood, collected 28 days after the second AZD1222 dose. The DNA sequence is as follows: TGTGCCAGCAGTGAATATGAGGGGCTTGAGACCCAGTACTTC. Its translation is CASSEYEGLETQYF.